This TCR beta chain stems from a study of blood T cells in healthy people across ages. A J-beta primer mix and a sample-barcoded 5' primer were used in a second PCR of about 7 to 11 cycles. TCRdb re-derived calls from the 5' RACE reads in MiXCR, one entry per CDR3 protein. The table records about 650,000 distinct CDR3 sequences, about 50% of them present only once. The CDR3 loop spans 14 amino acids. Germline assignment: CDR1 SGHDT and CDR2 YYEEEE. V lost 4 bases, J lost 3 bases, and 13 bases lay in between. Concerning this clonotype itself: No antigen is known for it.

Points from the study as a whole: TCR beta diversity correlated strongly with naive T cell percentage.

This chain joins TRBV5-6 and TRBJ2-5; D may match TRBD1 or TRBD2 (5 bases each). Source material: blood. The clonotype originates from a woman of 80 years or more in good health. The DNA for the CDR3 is TGTGCCAGCAGCGCCGAGGGGAGAGAAGAGACCCAGTACTTC. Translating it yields CASSAEGREETQYF.